These 27 T cell receptor beta chains were sequenced from one sample in a study of identical twins' blood T cells (dated by TCRdb to the early 2010s). The library was prepared using 5' RACE. For sequencing, an Illumina Genome Analyzer IIx was employed. TCRdb reran the public reads through fastp at Q25 and MiXCR, keeping productive beta chains. Rows with one shared CDR3 protein collapse into an entry with the most common genes and DNA. The sample table lists 350,000 to 400,000 distinct CDR3 sequences, 28% of them with a count of one. Roughly 6.1% of the sample is in the top ten clones. The sample comprised PBMCs. Receptor source: a woman aged 18-50 years in good health.

About this clonotype itself: This CDR3 is missing its conserved last phenylalanine or tryptophan, likely due to a read error. The V gene is TRBV29-1, the J gene TRBJ2-7; D unclear. Germline V lookup: CDR1 SQVTM, CDR2 ANQGSEA. The CDR3 extends over 12 amino acids. The V gene lost 6 bases and the J gene lost 1 base, with 10 bases spanning the gap. The CDR3 is CSVRSASYEQYS. The CDR3 nucleotides read TGCAGCGTCCGTTCCGCGTCCTACGAGCAGTACTCC.

J is TRBJ2-3 and V is TRBV28; TRBD2 matches 13 bases. In germline, CDR1 is MDHEN, CDR2 SYDVKM. This CDR3 is 18 amino acids long. V trimming: 4 bases; J trimming: 5 bases; junction bases outside the gene matches: 12. The CDR3 here is CASSSLPGLAGPGDTQYF. CDR3 coding DNA: TGTGCCAGCAGTTCCCTACCGGGACTAGCGGGACCGGGAGATACGCAGTATTTT.

In this sample, this clonotype turned up a few times. V usage is TRBV2 and J usage is TRBJ2-2; 7 nucleotides match TRBD1. The CDR3 covers 15 residues. The ends lost 6 bases at V and 6 bases at J; junction bases unmatched: 10. Germline CDR1 is SNHLY and CDR2 is FYNNEI. CDR3 nucleotide sequence: TGTGCCAGCAGGGTAGACAGGGCGAGCCCCGGGGAGCTGTTTTTT. Protein product: CASRVDRASPGELFF.

This clonotype was recorded many times. The chain couples TRBV6-4 to TRBJ2-3; 12 bases agree with TRBD2. This CDR3 contains 16 residues. Germline values: CDR1 MRHNA, CDR2 SNTAGT. V dropped 6 bases and J dropped 3; count of bases not matched to a gene: 7. The CDR3 nucleotides read TGTGCCAGCAGCGCGACTAGCGGGAGTGGAACAGATACGCAGTATTTT. It specifies CASSATSGSGTDTQYF.

This clonotype was detected only a few times. The rearrangement links TRBV29-1 to TRBJ1-1; no definite D call. The CDR3 spans 12 residues. Trimming removed 8 bases from V and 2 bases from J, with 12 bases in between. CDR1 and CDR2 from the germline V gene are SQVTM and ANQGSEA. In DNA, the CDR3 is TGCAGCTTCCTCGCAGTTAACACTGAAGCTTTCTTT. This gives the protein CSFLAVNTEAFF.

The V gene is TRBV12-3 or TRBV12-4, the J gene TRBJ1-2; D might be TRBD1 (5 bases). With 2 bases removed from V and 8 bases from J, the gap between germline ends came to 15 bases. This CDR3 comprises 14 residues. In nucleotides, the CDR3 is TGTGCCAGCAGTTTACGTGGCAGGGTAGAGGGCTACACCTTC. It translates to CASSLRGRVEGYTF.

CDR3 sequence reads: CASSLVRGMGVAFF. Written as DNA, the CDR3 is TGTGCCAGCAGCTTAGTGAGAGGGATGGGCGTAGCTTTCTTT. The chain joins TRBV7-8 to TRBJ1-1, with D hard to call. Trimming took off 1 base at V and 10 bases at J, with 16 bases between the two ends. This CDR3 comprises 14 residues. Germline CDR1 reads SGHVS; CDR2 reads FQNEAQ.

This chain connects TRBV12-3 or TRBV12-4 to TRBJ2-7; D remains ambiguous. The V and J ends lost 3 bases and 7 bases respectively, with 10 bases between them. The CDR3 loop spans 12 amino acids. The CDR3 sequence is CASSFSWQEQYF. Here the CDR3 DNA reads TGTGCCAGCAGTTTTTCGTGGCAGGAGCAGTACTTC.

The CDR3 sequence is CSGGGFGNTIYF. The CDR3 DNA follows: TGCAGTGGGGGAGGGTTCGGAAACACCATATATTTT. The chain recombines TRBV20-1 with TRBJ1-3; D remains ambiguous. The germline V gene has CDR1 DFQATT and CDR2 SNEGSKA (reference sequence). Trimming took off 7 bases at V and 4 bases at J, with 11 bases between the two ends. The CDR3 consists of 12 residues.

J is TRBJ1-2 and V is TRBV20-1, with a tentative D call TRBD1 (6 bases). CDR1 DFQATT and CDR2 SNEGSKA come from the germline V gene (reference sequence). V lost 7 bases and J 2 bases, leaving 14 bases between the germline ends. CDR3 length equals 13 residues. In DNA form, the CDR3 reads TGCAGTGTTCGGGATGGACAGAACTATGGCTACACCTTC. This gives the protein CSVRDGQNYGYTF.

In regard to this clonotype: A read error may be the cause here, since a much bigger clone is one base away. The chain combines TRBV7-9 with TRBJ2-5, with D possibly being TRBD2 (5 bases). The CDR3 contains 15 residues. V shed 2 bases and J shed 9 bases, with 19 bases lying between them. CDR1 is SEHNR, CDR2 FQNEAQ, per germline (reference sequence). The CDR3 loop is CASSLRLRMEEAQYF. In nucleotides, the CDR3 is TGTGCCAGCAGCTTAAGGTTGCGGATGGAGGAGGCCCAGTACTTC. Variable domain in full (rest from reference TRBV7-9 and TRBJ2-5): DTGVSQNPRHKITKRGQNVTFRCDPISEHNRLYWYRQTLGQGPEFLTYFQNEAQLEKSRLLSDRFSAERPKGSFSTLEIQRTEQGDSAMYLCASSLRLRMEEAQYFGPGTRLLVL.

V is TRBV5-1 and J is TRBJ2-7; D remains ambiguous. Germline lookup yields CDR1 SGHRS and CDR2 YFSETQ. V gave up 5 bases and J gave up 3 bases, with 15 bases separating them. The CDR3 is 14 amino acids. CDR3 coding DNA: TGCGCCAGCAGAAGCTCAGGAGTTGACTACGAGCAGTACTTC. Encoded protein: CASRSSGVDYEQYF.

Concerning this clonotype: The junction differs from germline at one of its ends, possibly a read error. The CDR3 nucleotides are TGCGCCAGCAGCGTTCACAGTGAGACCACTGAAGCTTTCTTC. Its translation: CASSVHSETTEAFF. The chain uses TRBV4-3 and TRBJ1-1, with no clear D. Germline V gene data show CDR1 as LGHNA and CDR2 as YSLEER. The CDR3 has 14 residues.

A note on this clonotype: A junction boundary mismatches the germline segment, possibly from a read error. The chain links TRBV2 to TRBJ2-7; D is unresolved. Per germline, CDR1 SNHLY and CDR2 FYNNEI. The CDR3 sequence is 11 residues long. CDR3 amino acids: CTSSPRYEQYF. The CDR3 DNA follows: TGTACCAGCAGTCCCCGGTACGAGCAGTACTTC.

This clonotype was counted many times. The chain links TRBV28 to TRBJ2-1; 11 bases match TRBD2. Germline V lookup: CDR1 MDHEN, CDR2 SYDVKM. Trimming at V came to 7 bases and at J to 8 bases, leaving 16 bases not matched to a gene. The CDR3 loop spans 17 amino acids. The CDR3, as DNA: TGTGCCAGCATATTGGGAACTCTAGCGGGAGGTCAGTATGAGCAGTTCTTC. It translates to CASILGTLAGGQYEQFF.

The chain carries TRBV20-1 and TRBJ1-5; unclear D gene. The V end lost 3 bases, the J end lost 4 bases, and 13 bases lay between the germline ends. The V gene's germline CDR1 is DFQATT and CDR2 SNEGSKA (reference sequence). There are 14 residues in the CDR3. The CDR3 loop is CSASQGQSNQPQHF. The CDR3 DNA is TGCAGTGCTAGCCAAGGGCAGTCTAATCAGCCCCAGCATTTT.

This clonotype was detected a few times. The rearrangement joins TRBV5-5 to TRBJ2-3, with D perhaps TRBD1 (6 bases). Looked up from germline, CDR1 is SGHKS and CDR2 is YYEKEE (reference sequence). Trimming pared 0 bases from V and 1 base from J, leaving 9 bases between. This CDR3 comprises 15 residues. CDR3 nucleotides: TGTGCCAGCAGCTTGGTTGGGGGCGGCACAGATACGCAGTATTTT. Protein: CASSLVGGGTDTQYF.

This sequence joins TRBV10-3 and TRBJ1-1, with D hard to call. The CDR3 extends over 16 amino acids. Germline lookup yields CDR1 ENHRY and CDR2 SYGVKD. The V gene lost 5 bases and the J gene lost 0 bases, with 16 bases spanning the gap. CDR3: CAISPGRPFMNTEAFF. In DNA, the CDR3 is TGTGCCATCAGTCCCGGCAGGCCATTCATGAACACTGAAGCTTTCTTT.

This chain uses TRBV2 with TRBJ1-2; no clear D gene. Germline V gene lookup returns CDR1 SNHLY and CDR2 FYNNEI. Trimming removed 6 bases from V and 2 bases from J, with 10 bases in between. The CDR3 runs to 13 residues. As DNA, the CDR3 is TGTGCCAGCAGGGGCTCCAGGAACTATGGCTACACCTTC. It encodes CASRGSRNYGYTF. Together with reference TRBV2 and TRBJ1-2, the CDR3 gives the full variable domain: EPEVTQTPSHQVTQMGQEVILRCVPISNHLYFYWYRQILGQKVEFLVSFYNNEISEKSEIFDDQFSVERPDGSNFTLKIRSTKLEDSAMYFCASRGSRNYGYTFGSGTRLTVV.

V usage is TRBV7-9 and J usage is TRBJ2-1; 7 positions agree with TRBD2. CDR1 and CDR2 (germline): SEHNR, FQNEAQ (reference sequence). CDR3 length: 15 residues. J gave up 6 bases and V 2 bases, and 7 bases lay outside the gene matches. CDR3 region: CASSLIQGGPNEQFF. The CDR3 DNA reads as TGTGCCAGCAGCTTAATCCAGGGAGGGCCCAATGAGCAGTTCTTC.

CDR3 nucleotides: TGTGCCAGCAGTTACTCGTACAGCCGGGAGCTGTTTTTT. It specifies CASSYSYSRELFF. The chain carries TRBV6-5 and TRBJ2-2; D ambiguous. The V end was cut by 0 bases, the J end by 9 bases, with 8 bases between. This CDR3 comprises 13 residues. Germline loops: CDR1 MNHEY, CDR2 SVGAGI.

This clonotype appeared a few times. The chain has TRBV7-9 and TRBJ1-4; unclear D gene. V was shortened by 4 bases and J by 0 bases, with 15 bases between the two germline ends. CDR3 size: 17 residues. CDR1 SEHNR and CDR2 FQNEAQ come from the germline V gene (reference sequence). CDR3: CASSSPREIATNEKLFF. CDR3 nucleotides: TGTGCCAGCAGCTCCCCCCGAGAAATAGCAACTAATGAAAAACTGTTTTTT. Drawing the rest from reference TRBV7-9 and TRBJ1-4, the complete variable domain is DTGVSQNPRHKITKRGQNVTFRCDPISEHNRLYWYRQTLGQGPEFLTYFQNEAQLEKSRLLSDRFSAERPKGSFSTLEIQRTEQGDSAMYLCASSSPREIATNEKLFFGSGTQLSVL.

This chain connects TRBV29-1 to TRBJ1-6, with unresolved D. CDR1 and CDR2 (germline): SQVTM, ANQGSEA. Trimming took 5 bases from V and 8 from J, leaving 13 bases between them. The CDR3 sequence is 13 residues long. The CDR3 sequence: CSVKTGTYSPLHF. DNA for the CDR3: TGCAGCGTTAAGACGGGCACCTATTCACCCCTCCACTTT.

This clonotype has a handful of counts. DNA of the CDR3: TGTGCCAGCAGCACCGGGACAGGGTATCATTCGTCTGAAGCTTTCTTT. This codes for CASSTGTGYHSSEAFF. The gene calls are TRBV7-9 and TRBJ1-1, with 9 bases that match TRBD1. Trimming at V came to 5 bases and at J to 6 bases, leaving 13 bases not matched to a gene. The germline V gene has CDR1 SEHNR and CDR2 FQNEAQ (reference sequence). This CDR3 contains 16 residues. The whole variable domain, filled in from reference TRBV7-9 and TRBJ1-1, reads DTGVSQNPRHKITKRGQNVTFRCDPISEHNRLYWYRQTLGQGPEFLTYFQNEAQLEKSRLLSDRFSAERPKGSFSTLEIQRTEQGDSAMYLCASSTGTGYHSSEAFFGQGTRLTVV.

This clonotype was seen a handful of times. The J gene is TRBJ1-6, the V gene TRBV20-1; D is unresolved. Trimming shortened V by 6 bases and J by 7 bases, and 16 bases separated the two germline ends. Germline CDR1 is DFQATT and CDR2 is SNEGSKA (reference sequence). There are 14 residues in the CDR3. The CDR3 protein is CSARSQNGNSPLHF. In DNA form, the CDR3 reads TGCAGTGCCCGATCACAGAATGGGAATTCACCCCTCCACTTT.

For the CDR3, the DNA is TGCGCCAGCAGCTTGAGTGGGGACTCCAACTCCTACGAGCAGTACTTC. As protein: CASSLSGDSNSYEQYF. This sequence joins TRBV5-1 and TRBJ2-7, with TRBD2 as a possible D gene (6 bases). Germline CDR1 SGHRS, CDR2 YFSETQ. The CDR3 spans 16 residues. Trimming took off 1 base at V and 0 bases at J, with 14 bases between the two ends.

This clonotype was recorded many times. The chain links TRBV4-3 to TRBJ2-7; 7 bases are shared with TRBD1. The germline V gene has CDR1 LGHNA and CDR2 YSLEER. The CDR3 contains 14 residues. Losses at the gene ends were 5 bases for V and 3 bases for J; bases not matched to a gene: 7. CDR3 in amino acids: CASSTHRGLYEQYF. Written as DNA, the CDR3 is TGCGCCAGCAGCACCCACAGGGGTCTCTACGAGCAGTACTTC.